This T cell receptor beta chain appears in the sequencing data of a study of cytomegalovirus exposure and HLA in healthy donors (dated by TCRdb to about 2017). Notes on the research overall: An earlier analysis of roughly 500 of the donors reported approximately 260 Gb of sequence data and 100 million to 120 million unique TCR beta sequences obtained from 180 million or so T cells. Roughly 300 gigabases of sequencing data and around 90 million unique TCR sequences made up an early release that covered about 640 HLA-typed donors. Of the 300 to 400 genotyped donors, 65% to 90% fell in the genetic ancestry cluster associated with self-reported Caucasian donors. The study aimed to test whether cataloging public T cell receptors could reveal signatures of past pathogen exposure. The study profiled the T cell repertoires of 500 to 800 subjects by immunosequencing and related them to cytomegalovirus serostatus. Along with the approximately 700-subject first cohort, a separate validation cohort of about 110 different subjects was used. The study combined high-throughput TCR immunosequencing, statistical association of individual TCRs with disease status, and machine learning to predict cytomegalovirus infection status. To study patterns of TCR occurrence, a later analysis re-analyzed previously published TCR beta repertoires from hundreds of donors and added high-resolution HLA genotyping. The later analysis used no new phenotypic data to find candidate immune exposures, relying instead on TCR beta sequences and their occurrence across donors. To decide whether each TCR beta V gene segment behaved as functional or pseudogenic, an earlier analysis of some 540 of the donors relied on high-throughput TCR beta sequencing. Donor age, sex, ethnicity and CMV serostatus were compiled together with the repertoire data. Genome-wide SNP genotypes for about 65% of the roughly 700 donors were used in a later genetic analysis, which treated that subset as a discovery cohort. All discovery cohort repertoires had been generated using a single sequencing platform. HLA typing covered class I and class II loci at four-digit resolution. Typing coverage differed by locus: A, B, C, DRB1 and DQB1 were typed in about 620-630 donors, DQA1 in roughly 500, DPA1 in nearly 610, and DPB1 in just under 490. Because of strong linkage in the cohort, a few DR-DQ haplotypes were treated as single units for association and clustering. Across approximately 420 genotyped donors of the cohort, an average of about 240,000 unique TCR beta nucleotide sequences per donor were sequenced, and 15% to 20% of those sequences were non-productive.

There are 17 amino acids in the CDR3, from cysteine to phenylalanine inclusive. Only the CDR3 region is kept as DNA, spanning 51 bases read in frame from base 1. After removal of 2 bases from V and 8 bases from J, the junction retains 14 bases not matched to a gene. For CDR1 and CDR2, the germline V gene lists MNHNS and SASEGT. Broader findings and caveats from the paper: A later analysis reported that several top co-occurrence clusters appeared linked to parvovirus B19, influenza, CMV and Epstein-Barr virus. Some IMGT-functional V segments, including TRBV6-2 and TRBV6-3, could not be told apart with the 87-base-pair reads, so those segments were excluded. Most TCR sequences were seen in very few donors, while some public TCRs were found in many individuals. Strong co-occurrence of HLA alleles, especially DR and DQ, made assigning TCR associations to individual alleles difficult. In a later genetic analysis, a missense DCLRE1C variant was associated with V-gene and J-gene trimming of TCR beta chains, and the association was replicated in an independent cohort. In an earlier analysis of approximately 590 of the donors, most TCR beta V segments appeared in productive rearrangements about 90% or about 30% of the time, broadly matching IMGT annotations. The classifier was reported to diagnose cytomegalovirus status with high specificity and sensitivity in both the original cohort and the validation cohort. Specific HLA alleles were associated with some 15,000 TCR beta sequences at a false discovery rate of 0.05 in a later analysis. A later analysis found that most CMV-associated TCR beta chains appeared HLA-restricted, with HLA associations seemingly driven largely by CMV exposure. Roughly uniform sequencing depth across donors was assumed in presence/absence analyses, although this assumption may not hold. Correlated functional status among segregating V segments might reflect linkage disequilibrium, but an unknown experimental factor could not be ruled out. In the study, about 150 TCR beta chains were listed as associated with cytomegalovirus. The authors suggested that the approach could potentially be generalized to other disease states and immunological phenotypes. A further reported finding was that TCR beta sequences accurately predicted the HLA-A and HLA-B alleles for most subjects in the first cohort. The cohort was sequenced for TCR beta chains only, and without alpha or paired-chain data the features that could be detected were limited. The earlier analysis of fewer than 750 of the donors excluded seventeen rarely observed V segments, including chromosome 9 orphons, because counts were too low. Because HLA typing was missing for some donors at each locus, association tests included only the typed subset. CMV serostatus was the only immune exposure information available for the cohort. Compared with the roughly 720-donor mean, donors in an Asian-associated ancestry cluster had fewer N-insertions in productive TCRs, according to a later genetic analysis. Compared with equally common non-associated chains, HLA-associated TCR beta chains in a later analysis were more clonally expanded and had lower generation probabilities. Three of the identified cytomegalovirus-associated TCR beta chains were confirmed in vitro to be specific for cytomegalovirus antigens. In a later analysis, TCR association rates were found to vary across HLA loci, with the most associated TCRs seen for DRB1 alleles and the fewest for HLA-C alleles. The sequencing pipeline was judged likely to have produced a cluster of highly shared sequence variants as a technical artifact.

In total, fewer than 750 healthy bone marrow donors made up the cohort. All cohort members were sampled while nominally healthy, although unrecorded immune exposures were likely present. The donor was CMV seronegative and was included in the group of under 450 seronegative cohort members. Every donor gave a peripheral blood sample, and the peripheral blood mononuclear cells from that sample were used for TCR beta sequencing. Genomic DNA extraction from the blood cell samples was performed with the Qiagen DNeasy Blood Extraction Kit. Libraries came from the immunoSEQ multiplex PCR assay. For the multiplex PCR, a mixture combining 60 forward primers for TCR Vbeta segments and 13 reverse primers for TCR Jbeta segments was used. The CDR3 region of rearranged TCR beta genes was amplified from genomic DNA with a multiplex PCR assay. On the Illumina HiSeq System, the amplified TCR beta libraries were sequenced as 87-base-pair reads. As for the original processing: A later analysis counted approximately 84 million unique TCR beta chains across the 690 or so repertoires, and some 11 million of these chains were shared by at least two donors. To remove PCR and sequencing errors, raw reads were error-corrected and collapsed into unique sequences using a nearest-neighbor algorithm that merged closely related sequences. CDR3 sequences were aligned to IMGT reference sequences to assign V, D and J gene segments. For a sequence to be retained, at least a six-nucleotide match to both a V gene segment and a J gene segment was required. Rearrangements were classified as productive when the CDR3 lacked stop codons and remained in frame with V and J, and all other rearrangements were classified as non-productive. Following IMGT convention, CDR3 was defined as the stretch from the second conserved V-encoded cysteine to the conserved J-encoded phenylalanine. The earlier analysis of some 580 of the donors excluded any sequence lacking an unambiguous match to a single V gene segment. In an earlier analysis of about 590 of the donors, a V segment was called functional when productive rearrangements were above 56.7%, and segregating when the standard deviation between donors exceeded 5%. A statistical classification framework was built to diagnose cytomegalovirus status from the catalog of TCR beta chain sequences. V and J gene assignment, in a later analysis, came from comparing TCR nucleotide sequences with IMGT/GENE-DB human TR gene sequences. In a later analysis, CDR3 sequences and most-parsimonious VDJ recombination scenarios were assigned using the TCRdist pipeline. In a later analysis, each TCR beta chain was defined by its CDR3 amino acid sequence together with its V-gene family, and reads lacking a unique V-gene family were excluded. To address suspected cross-contamination and a sequencing artifact, a later analysis removed roughly 580 highly shared, low-generation-probability nucleotide sequences. For each public chain, a later analysis derived a clonal expansion index from normalized ranks of inferred template counts within each repertoire. Generation probabilities in a later analysis came from a VDJ recombination model fitted to out-of-frame rearrangements, and those results were checked against IGoR. In a later analysis, TCR-TCR, TCR-HLA and TCR-CMV co-occurrence was scored with hypergeometric tests, and a repertoire-size bias correction was applied to TCR pairs. A later analysis estimated false discovery rates by permuting HLA or CMV assignments 20 times. In a later analysis, co-occurring TCRs were grouped using DBSCAN, with TCRdist sequence similarity added in when clustering inside HLA-allele-positive subsets. For co-occurrence clustering, repertoires with fewer than 30,000 or more than 120,000 public chains were excluded, along with four or five repertoires with anomalous nucleotide sharing. What TCRdb holds here is the immuneACCESS table cut down to in-frame rearrangements. Part of the clones is not present; checked against another copy, under half of the missing clones reflect an unresolved V gene, and the others are unexplained. That table is the source of V, J and clone size, and D and trimming were worked out from the DNA. Across this sample there are 150,000 to 200,000 clones, with around 90% seen only once. Jointly, the top ten make up 1.5% to 2% of the sample.

As to this clone: Its specific antigen is unknown. Within one base of it there is no much larger clone, and no base qualities were kept.

This sequence was found in a woman aged 18-29 years in good health and CMV-seronegative. Sequencing was done on a sample of PBMCs. The sequence joins TRBV6-1 to TRBJ1-2, with 10 central nucleotides matching TRBD1. The CDR3 protein: CASSENLGTGATKGYTF. The DNA is as follows: TGTGCCAGCAGTGAAAATCTAGGGACAGGGGCTACAAAAGGCTACACCTTC.